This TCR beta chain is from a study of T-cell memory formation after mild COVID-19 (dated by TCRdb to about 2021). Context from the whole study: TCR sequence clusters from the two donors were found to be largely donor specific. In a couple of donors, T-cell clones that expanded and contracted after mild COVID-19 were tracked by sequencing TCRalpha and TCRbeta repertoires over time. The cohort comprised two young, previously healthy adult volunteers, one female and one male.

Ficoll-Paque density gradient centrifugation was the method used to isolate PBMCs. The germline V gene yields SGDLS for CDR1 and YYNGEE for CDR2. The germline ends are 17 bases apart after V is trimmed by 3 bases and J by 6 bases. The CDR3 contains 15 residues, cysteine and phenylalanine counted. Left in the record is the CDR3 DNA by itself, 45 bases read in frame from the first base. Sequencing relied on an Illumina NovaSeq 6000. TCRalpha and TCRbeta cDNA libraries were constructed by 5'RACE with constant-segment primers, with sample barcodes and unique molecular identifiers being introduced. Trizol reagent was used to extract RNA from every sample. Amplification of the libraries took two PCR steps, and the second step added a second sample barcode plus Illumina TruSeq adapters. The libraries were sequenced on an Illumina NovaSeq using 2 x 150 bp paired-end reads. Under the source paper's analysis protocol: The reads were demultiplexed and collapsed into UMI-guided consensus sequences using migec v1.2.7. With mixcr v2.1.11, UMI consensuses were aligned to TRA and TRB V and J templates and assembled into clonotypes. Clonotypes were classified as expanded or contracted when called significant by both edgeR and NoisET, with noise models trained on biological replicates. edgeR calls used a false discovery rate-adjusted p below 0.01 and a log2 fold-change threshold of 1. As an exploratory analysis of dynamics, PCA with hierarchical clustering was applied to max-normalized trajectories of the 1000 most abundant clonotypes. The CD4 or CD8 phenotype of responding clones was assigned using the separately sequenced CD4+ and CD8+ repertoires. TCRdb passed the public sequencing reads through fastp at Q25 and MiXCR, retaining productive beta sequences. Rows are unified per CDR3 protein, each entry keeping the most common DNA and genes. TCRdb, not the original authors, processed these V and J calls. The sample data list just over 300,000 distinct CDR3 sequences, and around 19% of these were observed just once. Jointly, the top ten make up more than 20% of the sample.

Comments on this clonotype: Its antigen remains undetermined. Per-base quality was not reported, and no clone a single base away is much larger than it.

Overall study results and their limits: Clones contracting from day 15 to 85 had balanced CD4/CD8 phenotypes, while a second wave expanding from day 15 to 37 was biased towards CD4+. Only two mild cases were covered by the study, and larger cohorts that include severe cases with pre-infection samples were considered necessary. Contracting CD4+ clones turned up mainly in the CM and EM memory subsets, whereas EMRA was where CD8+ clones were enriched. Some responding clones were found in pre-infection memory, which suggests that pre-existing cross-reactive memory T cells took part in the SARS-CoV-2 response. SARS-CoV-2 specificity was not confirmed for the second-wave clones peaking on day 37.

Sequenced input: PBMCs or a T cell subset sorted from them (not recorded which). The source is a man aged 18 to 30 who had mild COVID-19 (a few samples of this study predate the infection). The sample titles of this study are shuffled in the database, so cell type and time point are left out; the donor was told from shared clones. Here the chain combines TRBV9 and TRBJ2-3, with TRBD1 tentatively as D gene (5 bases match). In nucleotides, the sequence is TGTGCCAGCAGCGCCCTCGACAGATCCGCCGATACGCAGTATTTT. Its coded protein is CASSALDRSADTQYF.